This TCR beta chain was sequenced for a study of blood T cell repertoires in COVID-19. Overall study: The United States, Italy and Spain provided the acute and convalescent COVID-19 samples. T cells, B-cell-depleted T cells, or PBMCs provided the cDNA or gDNA that served as material.

Measured with immunoSEQ multiplex PCR; TCRdb has only the in-frame clones, and not every one. Here the sample spans some 72,000 clones, 65% to 85% being singletons. The germline V gene has CDR1 SGHDT and CDR2 YYEEEE. With 2 bases removed from V and 7 bases from J, the gap between germline ends came to 12 bases. This CDR3 has 13 residues. The clonotype originates from a man aged 50 to 60 with COVID-19, enrolled during active disease. Sequenced input: peripheral blood. The V gene is TRBV5-6, the J gene TRBJ2-5; possible D gene TRBD1, 5 bases. CDR3 coding DNA: TGTGCCAGCAGCTTCAGGACATTGGTGACCCAGTACTTC. The encoded protein is CASSFRTLVTQYF. Combining the CDR3 with reference TRBV5-6 and TRBJ2-5 gives the whole variable domain DAGVTQSPTHLIKTRGQQVTLRCSPKSGHDTVSWYQQALGQGPQFIFQYYEEEERQRGNFPDRFSGHQFPNYSSELNVNALLLGDSALYLCASSFRTLVTQYFGPGTRLLVL.